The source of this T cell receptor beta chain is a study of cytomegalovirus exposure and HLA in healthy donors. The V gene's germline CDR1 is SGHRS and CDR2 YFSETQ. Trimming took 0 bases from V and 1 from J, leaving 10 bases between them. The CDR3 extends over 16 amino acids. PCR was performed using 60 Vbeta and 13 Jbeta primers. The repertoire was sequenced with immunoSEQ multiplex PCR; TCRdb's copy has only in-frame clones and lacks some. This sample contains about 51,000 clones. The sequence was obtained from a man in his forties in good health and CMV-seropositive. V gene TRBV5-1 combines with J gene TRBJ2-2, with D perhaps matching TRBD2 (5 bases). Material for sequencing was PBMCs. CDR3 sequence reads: CASSLGVGLNTGELFF. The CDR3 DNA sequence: TGCGCCAGCAGCTTGGGGGTTGGACTGAACACCGGGGAGCTGTTTTTT.